This is a list of T cell receptor beta chains from one sample in a study of CD8+CD57+ T cells in acquired aplastic anemia. TCRdb called the reads again in MiXCR, with one record for every CDR3 protein. Among 50,000 to 65,000 distinct CDR3 sequences listed, roughly three fifths were seen once. The sequenced sample was sorted CD4+, CD8+, or CD8+CD57+ T cells (not recorded which) from PBMCs. These receptors all stem from a human donor with aplastic anemia. The CDR3 runs from the conserved cysteine through the conserved F or W. The D gene is left open where the match is weak. Clone size appears in some rows only: once, few, many, or a class for an expanded clone.

abundance	d_gene	j_gene	v_gene	CDR3aa	CDR3nt
once	NA	TRBJ1-1	TRBV19	CATHPGTVNTEAFF	TGTGCCACCCACCCCGGGACGGTTAACACTGAAGCTTTCTTT
NA	NA	TRBJ2-7	TRBV29-1	CSVGSGAIYGQYF	TGCAGCGTTGGATCCGGGGCCATCTACGGGCAGTACTTC
many	NA	TRBJ1-1	TRBV20-1	CSARPGETEAFF	TGCAGTGCTAGACCAGGGGAGACTGAAGCTTTCTTT
many	NA	TRBJ2-7	TRBV27	CASSALSSYEQYF	TGTGCCAGCAGTGCGCTGAGCTCCTACGAGCAGTACTTC
NA	TRBD2	TRBJ2-3	TRBV25-1	CASSPRLAGGSTDTQYF	TGTGCCAGCAGTCCGCGACTAGCGGGGGGTAGCACAGATACGCAGTATTTT
few	NA	TRBJ1-3	TRBV7-3	CASSPDSSGNTIYF	TGTGCCAGCAGCCCAGACAGCTCTGGAAACACCATATATTTT
NA	NA	TRBJ2-5	TRBV7-9	CASSLAFAGNQETQYF	TGTGCCAGCAGCTTAGCTTTCGCAGGGAACCAAGAGACCCAGTACTTC
NA	NA	TRBJ1-2	TRBV9	CASSTGRGYTF	TGTGCCAGCAGTACAGGGAGAGGCTACACCTTC
NA	TRBD1	TRBJ2-7	TRBV11-1	CASSLGQGRLDEQYF	TGTGCCAGCAGCTTAGGACAGGGGAGACTCGACGAGCAGTACTTC
NA	NA	TRBJ2-7	TRBV7-9	CASGYEQYF	TGTGCCAGCGGCTACGAGCAGTACTTC
NA	NA	TRBJ1-6	TRBV15	CATSRVGAYSLLHF	TGTGCCACCAGCAGAGTTGGGGCCTATTCACTCCTCCACTTT
NA	TRBD1	TRBJ1-6	TRBV19	CASRWGQGSNSPLHF	TGTGCCAGTAGATGGGGACAGGGATCTAATTCACCCCTCCACTTT
NA	TRBD1	TRBJ1-6	TRBV7-3	CASASDRDGSPLHF	TGTGCCAGCGCATCAGACAGGGACGGTTCACCCCTCCACTTT
once	NA	TRBJ2-7	TRBV19	CASSIDRAVEQYF	TGTGCCAGTAGTATAGATCGGGCGGTTGAGCAGTACTTC
NA	NA	TRBJ1-2	TRBV2	CASSYGPSYGYTF	TGTGCCAGCAGTTATGGCCCCTCCTATGGCTACACCTTC
few	NA	TRBJ2-2	TRBV19	CASSMGRGTGELFF	TGTGCCAGTAGTATGGGAAGGGGGACCGGGGAGCTGTTTTTT
many	NA	TRBJ1-2	TRBV6-1	CASSEVEPFNYGYTF	TGTGCCAGCAGTGAAGTGGAACCGTTTAACTATGGCTACACCTTC
once	NA	TRBJ2-5	TRBV2	CASSEGGGAGETQYF	TGTGCCAGCAGTGAAGGAGGGGGCGCGGGGGAGACCCAGTACTTC
NA	NA	TRBJ1-6	TRBV2	CASRVSYNSPLHF	TGTGCCAGCAGAGTTAGTTATAATTCACCCCTCCACTTT
NA	TRBD1	TRBJ1-1	TRBV11-2	CASSPADRMNTEAFF	TGTGCCAGCAGCCCGGCGGACAGGATGAACACTGAAGCTTTCTTT
NA	NA	TRBJ1-1	TRBV20-1	CSARGNRGDTEAFF	TGCAGTGCTAGAGGCAATCGGGGAGACACTGAAGCTTTCTTT
few	NA	TRBJ1-1	TRBV7-7	CASSHRRDTEAFF	TGTGCTAGCAGCCATCGACGGGACACTGAAGCTTTCTTT
NA	NA	TRBJ1-2	TRBV2	CASRLTLGYTF	TGTGCCAGCAGATTGACACTGGGCTACACCTTC
NA	NA	TRBJ2-7	TRBV2	CASSVTSSYEQYF	TGTGCCAGCAGTGTGACGAGCTCCTACGAGCAGTACTTC
NA	NA	TRBJ1-5	TRBV24-1	CATSAGQGNQPQHF	TGTGCCACCTCCGCTGGGCAGGGCAATCAGCCCCAGCATTTT
NA	TRBD2	TRBJ2-2	TRBV19	CASSILGLAGGNTGELFF	TGTGCCAGTAGTATTCTGGGACTAGCGGGGGGGAACACCGGGGAGCTGTTTTTT
NA	NA	TRBJ2-4	TRBV25-1	CASMGIAKNIQYF	TGTGCCAGCATGGGGATAGCCAAAAACATTCAGTACTTC
NA	NA	TRBJ2-5	TRBV7-7	CASSGAGTETRYF	TGTGCTAGCAGTGGGGCAGGGACCGAGACCCGGTACTTC
medium-sized	NA	TRBJ2-5	TRBV7-9	CASRSGAEETQYF	TGTGCCAGCAGATCCGGGGCTGAAGAGACCCAGTACTTC
few	TRBD2	TRBJ2-7	TRBV7-8	CASSLTSGPYEQYF	TGTGCCAGCAGCTTAACTAGCGGGCCATACGAGCAGTACTTC
NA	NA	TRBJ2-5	TRBV24-1	CATSDPRGAGETQYF	TGTGCCACCAGTGACCCCAGGGGGGCGGGAGAGACCCAGTACTTC
many	NA	TRBJ1-4	TRBV4-1	CASSQGVPPTNEKLFF	TGCGCCAGCAGCCAAGGAGTTCCCCCAACTAATGAAAAACTGTTTTTT
NA	TRBD1	TRBJ1-2	TRBV6-5	CASSYGRGQVDRRGYTF	TGTGCCAGCAGTTACGGCCGGGGACAGGTGGACCGAAGGGGCTACACCTTC
NA	TRBD1	TRBJ1-2	TRBV15	CATSSYPTATGVYGYTF	TGTGCCACCAGCAGCTACCCAACGGCCACAGGGGTCTATGGCTACACCTTC
many	TRBD1	TRBJ2-7	TRBV27	CASSFPGQGPYEQYF	TGTGCCAGCAGTTTCCCCGGACAGGGTCCTTACGAGCAGTACTTC
NA	NA	TRBJ2-3	TRBV9	CASSVGARAYPFTDTQCF	TGTGCCAGCAGCGTAGGGGCGAGGGCCTATCCCTTCACAGATACGCAGTGTTTT
many	TRBD2	TRBJ2-3	TRBV30	CAWSVPLAGGTQYF	TGTGCCTGGAGTGTACCGCTAGCGGGCGGTACGCAGTATTTT
NA	NA	TRBJ2-1	TRBV25-1	CATSPSRSYNEQFF	TGTGCCACCAGCCCCTCCCGCTCCTACAATGAGCAGTTCTTC